This T cell receptor beta chain was captured in a study of long-term antiretroviral therapy in people with HIV. Notes on the study in general: With ART, diversity went up but was still lower than in transplant donor controls. Clones with expansion before ART led the repertoire at all time points. Narrower CDR3 length ranges marked HIV repertoires relative to controls.

The CDR3 totals 13 residues. From germline, CDR1 is MDHEN and CDR2 SYDVKM. V was cut by 6 bases and J by 5 bases, with 13 bases left in between. Run at survey level, the immunoSEQ assay was version v3.0. This table comes from immunoSEQ multiplex PCR, and its TCRdb copy is limited to in-frame clones, with some not included. The table includes some 25,000 clones, approximately 83% detected once. Points on this clone: The antigen is undetermined.

The chain recombines TRBV28 with TRBJ1-1; D is possibly TRBD1 (5 bases). The receptor was derived from a man aged 50 to 60 with HIV. The sample in question was unsorted PBMCs, obtained 1.2 years after starting antiretroviral therapy. The chain's CDR3 is CASRPTKGTEAFF. The DNA of the CDR3 is TGTGCCAGCAGACCGACTAAGGGGACTGAAGCTTTCTTT.